The text below deals with one T cell receptor beta chain. Germline V gene sequence: CDR1 MNHNY, CDR2 SVGAGI (reference sequence). V lost 0 bases to trimming and J lost 6 bases, with 9 bases between them. This CDR3 contains 14 residues. The data belong to a study of OX40 agonist ivuxolimab in advanced cancers. Assay used: immunoSEQ multiplex PCR; TCRdb lists only in-frame clones, some missing. The sample lists around 40,000 clones, around 89% occurring once. The sample was CD4+ or CD8+ T cells sorted from blood, taken in a trial of the OX40 agonist ivuxolimab. This TCR was recovered from an adult with an advanced solid tumor such as melanoma, head and neck, liver or kidney cancer. The V gene is TRBV6-6, the J gene TRBJ1-5, with D possibly being TRBD1 (5 bases). This CDR3 reads CASSYSKGIQPQHF. The CDR3 coding sequence is TGTGCCAGCAGTTACTCGAAGGGGATTCAGCCCCAGCATTTT.